The clone carrying this T cell receptor (beta chain) occurred many times. A J-beta primer mix and a sample-barcoded 5' primer were used in a second PCR of roughly 7 to 12 cycles. TCRdb re-analysed the 5' RACE reads in MiXCR, keeping a single row per CDR3 protein. Seen here are some 1.8 million distinct CDR3 sequences, approximately 39% observed once, and the top ten hold roughly 23%. This record comes from a study of blood T cells in healthy people across ages. From germline, CDR1 is SQVTM and CDR2 ANQGSEA. CDR3 length equals 13 residues. The trim removed 6 bases at V and 4 bases at J, leaving 2 bases unmatched.

This chain connects TRBV29-1 to TRBJ2-5; 13 bases agree with TRBD2. The receptor's source is a human donor in good health. Material for sequencing was blood. CDR3 nucleotide sequence: TGCAGCGTCCGGACTAGCGGGAGAGAGACCCAGTACTTC. This translates into CSVRTSGRETQYF.